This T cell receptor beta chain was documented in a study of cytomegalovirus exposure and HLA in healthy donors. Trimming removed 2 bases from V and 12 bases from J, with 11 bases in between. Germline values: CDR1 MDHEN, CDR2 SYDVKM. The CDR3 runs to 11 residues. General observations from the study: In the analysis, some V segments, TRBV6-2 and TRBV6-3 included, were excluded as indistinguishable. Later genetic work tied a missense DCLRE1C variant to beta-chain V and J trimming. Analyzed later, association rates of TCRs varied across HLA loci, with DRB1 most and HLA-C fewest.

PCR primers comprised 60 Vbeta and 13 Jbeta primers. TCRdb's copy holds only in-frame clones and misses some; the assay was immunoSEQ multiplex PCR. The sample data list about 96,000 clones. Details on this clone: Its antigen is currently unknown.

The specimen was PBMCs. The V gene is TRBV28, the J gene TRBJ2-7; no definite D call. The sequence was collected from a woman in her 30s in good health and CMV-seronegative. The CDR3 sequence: CASSLGHLLYF. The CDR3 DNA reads TGTGCCAGCAGTTTAGGGCACCTTCTGTACTTC.